This T cell receptor beta chain was profiled in a study of T cell clusters in autoimmune cytopenias. TRB rearrangements were amplified by touch-down multiplex PCR with mixed TRB-A/B primers. TCRdb re-called the multiplex PCR reads; every CDR3 protein appears as one record, without DNA. This table holds about 2,500 distinct CDR3 sequences. Germline CDR1 is SQVTM and CDR2 is ANQGSEA. The CDR3 totals 15 residues. This clonotype is deemed large (0.1 to 1%) by its frequency. About 37,500 genome equivalents of blood DNA were amplified for TRB. The same data also went into a second study, on T cell repertoires in aging, cancer and after chemotherapy. That work adds: The whole study produced a dataset of around 8.4 million TCR reads.

This sequence originates from a human donor with an autoimmune cytopenia or autoimmune hepatitis (not recorded which). The chain is built from TRBV29-1 and TRBJ2-3; checking the TCRdb D call of TRBD2 is not possible without DNA. The sample comprised peripheral blood. Here the CDR3 reads CSVEGKWPPADTQYF.